What follows are 14 T cell receptor beta chains derived from one specimen sequenced in a study of blood T cell repertoires in COVID-19 (dated by TCRdb to 2018 to 2021). Library preparation employed the immunoSEQ multiplex PCR assay. TCRdb's version of the immuneACCESS table is confined to in-frame rearrangements and falls short of the full clone set. An unresolved V gene accounts for under half of the shortfall where checked; the remainder is of unknown origin. The sample profile shows about 140,000 clones; 60% to 80% of them were found once. The ten top clones hold 2.5% to 3.5% of the sample. Sequencing input: PBMCs or T cells enriched from blood (not recorded which). These receptors were obtained from a woman in her forties or fifties who had recovered from COVID-19.

The chain uses TRBV25-1 and TRBJ1-2, with 9 bases matching TRBD1. The CDR3 consists of 15 residues. Germline CDR1 reads MGHDK; CDR2 reads SYGVNS. Unmatched junction bases numbered 5, after V lost 3 bases and J lost 3 bases. CDR3 residues: CASSEPGTGHYGYTF. The CDR3 bases are TGTGCCAGCAGTGAGCCCGGGACAGGGCACTATGGCTACACCTTC.

The chain uses TRBV19 and TRBJ2-1; 11 bases match TRBD1. This CDR3 contains 19 residues. Germline V CDR1 and CDR2: LNHDA, SQIVND (reference sequence). The V gene end was trimmed by 6 bases and the J gene end by 4 bases; junction bases not matched to a gene: 17. Here the CDR3 DNA reads TGTGCCAGTAGCCATGCCCCCTGGACAGGGGGCGGACTTTACAATGAGCAGTTCTTC. Its protein product is CASSHAPWTGGGLYNEQFF.

The rearrangement uses TRBV5-5 and TRBJ2-1; weak D call: TRBD1 (6 bases). The V gene's germline CDR1 is SGHKS and CDR2 YYEKEE (reference sequence). The CDR3 runs to 13 residues. V shed 7 bases and J shed 9 bases, with 17 bases lying between them. The CDR3 bases are TGTGCCAGCCCAGGGGCAGTCTTTAGTGAGCAGTTCTTC. This codes for CASPGAVFSEQFF.

The rearrangement links TRBV5-1 to TRBJ1-1; D is perhaps TRBD1 (6 bases). The CDR3 length is 16 residues. The V and J ends lost 0 bases and 0 bases respectively, with 12 bases between them. Germline-derived CDR1 and CDR2 are SGHRS and YFSETQ. The CDR3, as DNA: TGCGCCAGCAGCTTGGGGGGACATCATATGAACACTGAAGCTTTCTTT. Translated: CASSLGGHHMNTEAFF.

Only a few counts were recorded for this clone. V is TRBV3-1 (or the pseudogene TRBV3-2) and J is TRBJ2-1, with TRBD2 matching over 10 bases. The ends lost 4 bases at V and 4 bases at J; junction bases unmatched: 4. The CDR3 loop spans 15 amino acids. CDR1 LGHDT and CDR2 YNNKEL come from the germline V gene (reference sequence). The CDR3 loop is CASSLLAGGYNEQFF. CDR3 DNA: TGTGCCAGCAGCCTATTAGCGGGGGGTTACAATGAGCAGTTCTTC.

This clone was counted once. The V call is TRBV7-9, the J call TRBJ1-4; D is ambiguous. V dropped 3 bases and J dropped 8 bases, with 13 bases sitting between them. The CDR3 has 14 amino acids. CDR1 is SEHNR and CDR2 is FQNEAQ in the germline V gene (reference sequence). This CDR3 reads CASSFVPPEEKLFF. The CDR3 coding sequence is TGTGCCAGCAGCTTCGTCCCGCCGGAGGAAAAACTGTTTTTT.

The chain joins TRBV3-1 (or the pseudogene TRBV3-2) to TRBJ1-6; D perhaps matches TRBD1 (5 bases). The CDR3 is 14 residues long. With 1 base removed from V and 14 bases from J, the gap between germline ends came to 15 bases. Per the germline V gene, CDR1 is LGHDT and CDR2 is YNNKEL (reference sequence). This CDR3 is CASSQVGDVIALHF. CDR3 DNA: TGTGCCAGCAGCCAAGTAGGGGATGTTATCGCCCTCCACTTT.

The chain joins TRBV7-9 to TRBJ2-6, with 9 bases identical to TRBD1. Germline V gene lookup returns CDR1 SEHNR and CDR2 FQNEAQ (reference sequence). The CDR3 runs to 17 residues. The ends lost 4 bases at V and 2 bases at J; junction bases unmatched: 6. The CDR3 loop reads CASSSGDRVAGANVLTF. CDR3 nucleotides: TGTGCCAGCAGCTCGGGGGACAGGGTGGCTGGGGCCAACGTCCTGACTTTC.

The V and J genes are TRBV9 and TRBJ2-1; D remains unclear. The V end lost 4 bases, the J end lost 15 bases, and 5 bases lay between the germline ends. Germline V gives CDR1 SGDLS, CDR2 YYNGEE. This CDR3 is built from 8 residues. For the CDR3, the DNA is TGTGCCAGCAGCCCGGGGTTCTTC. Protein sequence: CASSPGFF.

The V gene is TRBV18, the J gene TRBJ2-7; 9 bases match TRBD1. This CDR3 contains 14 residues. Germline trimming cut 0 bases from V and 4 bases from J; bases unmatched to any gene: 1. Germline CDR1 reads KGHSH; CDR2 reads LQKENI. The CDR3 loop reads CASSPPDRGYEQYF. CDR3 nucleotides: TGTGCCAGCTCACCACCGGACAGGGGATACGAGCAGTACTTC.

The V and J genes are TRBV19 and TRBJ2-7; 9 bases match TRBD1. Germline CDR1 and CDR2: LNHDA and SQIVND (reference sequence). The V gene end was trimmed by 5 bases and the J gene end by 0 bases; junction bases not matched to a gene: 5. This CDR3 contains 15 residues. The CDR3 is CASSFTDRGSYEQYF. The CDR3 DNA sequence: TGTGCCAGTAGTTTCACGGACAGGGGCTCCTACGAGCAGTACTTC.

This chain links TRBV11-3 with TRBJ1-2, with TRBD1 matching 7 bases. After removal of 3 bases from V and 7 bases from J, the junction contained 2 bases not matched to a gene. This CDR3 has 12 residues. The germline V gene encodes CDR1 SGHNT and CDR2 YENEEA. The CDR3 is CASSFDRAGYTF. As DNA, the CDR3 is TGTGCCAGCAGCTTTGACAGGGCTGGCTACACCTTC.

The chain is built from TRBV3-1 (or the pseudogene TRBV3-2) and TRBJ2-3, with 11 positions matching TRBD2. The germline gives CDR1 LGHDT, CDR2 YNNKEL (reference sequence). The CDR3 length is 15 residues. The J segment lost 6 bases and the V segment lost 1 base, leaving 3 bases of the junction unmatched. The CDR3 region is CASSQGSSGGDTQYF. The CDR3 coding sequence is TGTGCCAGCAGCCAAGGTTCTAGCGGGGGGGATACGCAGTATTTT.

The chain links TRBV18 to TRBJ1-5, with D uncertain. Germline loops: CDR1 KGHSH, CDR2 LQKENI. The length of the CDR3 is 15 residues. V lost 0 bases and J 0 bases, leaving 6 bases between the germline ends. CDR3 protein: CASSPPGYSNQPQHF. The CDR3 bases are TGTGCCAGCTCACCACCCGGTTATAGCAATCAGCCCCAGCATTTT.